Following are 14 T cell receptor beta chains from one sample sequenced in a study of blood T cells in healthy people across ages. Primers used in a second PCR of roughly 6 to 12 cycles were a sample-barcoded 5' primer and a J-beta primer mix. Each CDR3 protein gets one entry after TCRdb re-called the 5' RACE reads with MiXCR. The sample consists of 850,000 to 950,000 distinct CDR3 sequences, around 26% of them appearing once. Material: blood. The source of these receptors is a woman older than 75 in good health.

This clonotype was observed many times. J is TRBJ2-7 and V is TRBV7-2; no definite D call. The CDR3 contains 13 residues. CDR1 is SGHTA and CDR2 is FQGNSA in the germline V gene. Trimming cost V 5 bases and J 3 bases, with 11 bases left between them. The CDR3 DNA sequence: TGTGCCAGCAGCGCCCTACATATCTACGAGCAGTACTTC. Translation gives CASSALHIYEQYF.

This clonotype was counted at least ten times. The V call is TRBV7-2, the J call TRBJ2-7, with 7 positions matching TRBD2. This CDR3 is built from 14 residues. Looked up from germline, CDR1 is SGHTA and CDR2 is FQGNSA. V lost 2 bases to trimming and J lost 3 bases; unmatched junction nucleotides: 4. The CDR3 loop reads CASSLLSGVYEQYF. CDR3 nucleotide sequence: TGTGCCAGCAGCTTATTAAGCGGGGTCTACGAGCAGTACTTC.

There are many counts of this clonotype. CDR3: CASSSRLAGGGNEQFF. CDR3 coding DNA: TGTGCCAGCAGTTCCCGACTAGCGGGAGGTGGGAATGAGCAGTTCTTC. This sequence joins TRBV6-6 and TRBJ2-1; 13 bases align to TRBD2. The CDR3 is 16 amino acids. In germline, CDR1 is MNHNY, CDR2 SVGAGI (reference sequence). With V trimmed by 4 bases and J by 7 bases, 7 bases remained unmatched.

This clonotype was seen more than once but under ten times. This chain connects TRBV4-2 to TRBJ2-2; maybe TRBD2 (7 bases). V was trimmed by 4 bases and J by 6 bases, leaving 21 bases between them. CDR1 and CDR2 from the germline V gene are LGHNA and YNFKEQ. This CDR3 region has 17 residues. The CDR3 nucleotides are TGTGCCAGCAGCCGAGGTCCACTTAGGGGGGGGGCCGGGGAGCTGTTTTTT. Protein sequence: CASSRGPLRGGAGELFF.

This clonotype was seen just once. A junction boundary mismatches the germline segment, possibly from a read error. The chain has TRBV12-3 or TRBV12-4 and TRBJ2-3; D is tentatively TRBD1 or TRBD2 (5 bases each). The CDR3 runs to 14 residues. In DNA form, the CDR3 reads TGTGCCAGCATCATTAGAGGGGCCACAGATACGCAATATTTT. Translation gives CASIIRGATDTQYF.

The chain couples TRBV7-2 to TRBJ2-2; a possible D gene is TRBD2 (6 bases). Germline assignment: CDR1 SGHTA and CDR2 FQGNSA. The CDR3 totals 16 residues. V gave up 0 bases and J gave up 1 base, with 9 bases separating them. The CDR3 DNA is TGTGCCAGCAGCTTAGCGGCGGGATTGAACACCGGGGAGCTGTTTTTT. This sequence encodes CASSLAAGLNTGELFF.

A few counts support this clonotype. This chain connects TRBV21-1 to TRBJ2-1; the table's TRBD1 call for D was not verified on the DNA. TRBV21-1 corresponds to a pseudogene. This CDR3 is built from 17 residues. In DNA form, the CDR3 reads TGTGCCAGCAGCAAGGCCCAGGGGGCGAGGGGGGACAATGAGCAGTTCTTC. This codes for CASSKAQGARGDNEQFF.

This clonotype was observed at least ten times. The chain joins TRBV6-2 or TRBV6-3 to TRBJ2-1; 10 bases agree with TRBD2. The CDR3 spans 15 residues. Germline CDR1 MNHEY, CDR2 SVGEGT. With V trimmed by 10 bases and J by 7 bases, 13 bases remained unmatched. Here the CDR3 reads CAIKERGGRWNEQFF. CDR3 bases: TGTGCCATCAAGGAGCGGGGGGGCCGGTGGAATGAGCAGTTCTTC.

This clonotype was counted ten times or more. The V call is TRBV3-1, the J call TRBJ1-2, with D perhaps TRBD1 (6 bases). The CDR3 is 11 residues long. The ends were cut back, 4 bases at V and 10 bases at J, with 10 bases in the middle. CDR1 is LGHDT and CDR2 is YNNKEL in the germline V gene (reference sequence). CDR3 nucleotides: TGTGCCAGCAGCCCCGGGACACACTACACCTTC. Protein sequence: CASSPGTHYTF. The full variable domain, in which reference TRBV3-1 and TRBJ1-2 provide the parts outside the CDR3, is DTAVSQTPKYLVTQMGNDKSIKCEQNLGHDTMYWYKQDSKKFLKIMFSYNNKELIINETVPNRFSPKSPDKAHLNLHINSLELGDSAVYFCASSPGTHYTFGSGTRLTVV.

This clonotype was counted ten times or more. The V and J genes are TRBV6-2 or TRBV6-3 and TRBJ1-5; D might be TRBD1 (5 bases). The ends were cut back, 7 bases at V and 6 bases at J, with 13 bases in the middle. The germline CDR1 and CDR2 sequences are MNHEY and SVGEGT. There are 13 residues in the CDR3. The CDR3: CASTQGQGQPQHF. The CDR3 DNA reads TGTGCCAGCACTCAGGGTCAAGGTCAGCCCCAGCATTTT.

The sample holds a few counts of this clonotype. The chain links TRBV25-1 to TRBJ2-5; D perhaps matches TRBD2 (5 bases). The ends were cut back, 3 bases at V and 7 bases at J, with 15 bases in the middle. CDR1 is MGHDK, CDR2 SYGVNS, per germline. The CDR3 is 14 amino acids. CDR3 nucleotides: TGTGCCAGCAGTGATGTCGAGGGTCGCGGGACCCAGTACTTC. Protein product: CASSDVEGRGTQYF.

There are many counts of this clonotype. This chain uses TRBV5-1 with TRBJ1-1, with D possibly being TRBD1 (6 bases). This CDR3 spans 15 amino acids. The V and J ends lost 0 bases and 1 base respectively, with 10 bases between them. CDR1 and CDR2 (germline): SGHRS, YFSETQ. The DNA of the CDR3 is TGCGCCAGCAGCTTGGAGGGGGTCCCGAACACTGAAGCTTTCTTT. Protein product: CASSLEGVPNTEAFF.

This clonotype was observed many times. V is TRBV6-2 or TRBV6-3 and J is TRBJ2-5; 8 nucleotides line up with TRBD1. The V segment lost 3 bases and the J segment 5 bases; nucleotides outside the gene matches: 8. The germline gives CDR1 MNHEY, CDR2 SVGEGT. The CDR3 has 15 residues. The CDR3 protein is CASSYGRGRSETQYF. The DNA for the CDR3 is TGTGCCAGCAGTTATGGCAGGGGGCGGTCGGAGACCCAGTACTTC.

Note on this clonotype: A much larger clonotype is one base distant, so this may be a read error. The V and J genes are TRBV7-6 and TRBJ2-7, with D perhaps TRBD1 (6 bases). The CDR3 has 14 amino acids. Trimming removed 4 bases at V and 0 bases at J, with 10 bases between. From germline, CDR1 is SGHVS and CDR2 FNYEAQ. The chain's CDR3 is CASSSRTDSYEQYF. The CDR3 DNA sequence: TGTGCCAGCAGCTCCCGGACAGACTCCTACGAGCAGTACTTC.